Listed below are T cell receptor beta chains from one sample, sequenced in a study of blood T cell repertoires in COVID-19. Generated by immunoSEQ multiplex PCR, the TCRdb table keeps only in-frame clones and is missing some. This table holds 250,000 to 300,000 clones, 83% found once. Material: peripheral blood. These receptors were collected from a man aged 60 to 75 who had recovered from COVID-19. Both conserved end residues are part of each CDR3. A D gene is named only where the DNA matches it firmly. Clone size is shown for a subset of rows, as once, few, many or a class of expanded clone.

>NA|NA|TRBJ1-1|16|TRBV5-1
TGCGCCAGCAGCTTTACCCTTTCCAGATCGAACACTGAAGCTTTCTTT
CASSFTLSRSNTEAFF
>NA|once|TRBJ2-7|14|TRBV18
TGTGCCAGCTCCCAACAGGGCGTACTATGGGAGCAGTACTTC
CASSQQGVLWEQYF
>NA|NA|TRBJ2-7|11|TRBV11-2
TGTGCCAGCAGCTTACTCTACGAGCAGTACTTC
CASSLLYEQYF
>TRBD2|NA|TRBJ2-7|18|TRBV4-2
TGTGCCAGCAGCCAAGATTCAACGGGAGGGATGGGATCCTACGAGCAGTACTTC
CASSQDSTGGMGSYEQYF
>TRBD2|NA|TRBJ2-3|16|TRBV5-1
TGCGCCAGCAGCTTGGATGGCGGGAGGGTGGGAGATACGCAGTATTTT
CASSLDGGRVGDTQYF
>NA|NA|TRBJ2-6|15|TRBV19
TGTGCCAGTAGGGGCACCTCCTCTGGGGCCAACGTCCTGACTTTC
CASRGTSSGANVLTF
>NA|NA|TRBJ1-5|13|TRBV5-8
TGTGCCAGCAGCCTTCACACAGGGCAGCCCCAGCATTTT
CASSLHTGQPQHF
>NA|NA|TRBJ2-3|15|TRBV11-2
TGTGCCAGCAGCTTAGGAAGCGGGAGCACAGATACGCAGTATTTT
CASSLGSGSTDTQYF
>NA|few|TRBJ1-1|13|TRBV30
TGTGCCTGGAGCAGCGGCAGGGAGGCTGAAGCTTTCTTT
CAWSSGREAEAFF
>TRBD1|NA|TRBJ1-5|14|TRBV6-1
TGTGCCAGCAGTGAACAGGGGGTAGGTCAGCCCCAGCATTTT
CASSEQGVGQPQHF
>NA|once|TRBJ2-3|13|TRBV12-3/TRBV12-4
TGTGCCAGCAGGGGCGGACAGACAGATACGCAGTATTTT
CASRGGQTDTQYF
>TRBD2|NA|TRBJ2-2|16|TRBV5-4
TGTGCCAGCAGTTCAGGACTAGCGGGGAACACCGGGGAGCTGTTTTTT
CASSSGLAGNTGELFF
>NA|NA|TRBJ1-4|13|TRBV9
TGTGCCAGCAGCAGGACGGCCAGGGATAAACTGTTTTTT
CASSRTARDKLFF
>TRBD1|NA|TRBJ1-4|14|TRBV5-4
TGTGCCAGCAGCCGGGACAGGGGAAACGAAAAACTGTTTTTT
CASSRDRGNEKLFF
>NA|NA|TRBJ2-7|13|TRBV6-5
TGTGCCAGCAGTTTATCCAGGGACTACGAGCAGTACTTC
CASSLSRDYEQYF
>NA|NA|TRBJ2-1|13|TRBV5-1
TGCGCCAGCAGCTTGGTGGAGAACAATGAGCAGTTCTTC
CASSLVENNEQFF
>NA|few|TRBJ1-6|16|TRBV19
TGTGCCAGTAGTATCACGGGTACCCTGGGGCATTCACCCCTCCACTTT
CASSITGTLGHSPLHF
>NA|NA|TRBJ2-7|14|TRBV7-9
TGTGCCAGCAGCTTTGGTACAGGTCTGAACGAGCAGTACTTC
CASSFGTGLNEQYF